This T cell receptor (beta chain) was captured in a study of blood T cells in healthy people across ages. It was with a sample-barcoded 5' primer and a J-beta primer mix that a second PCR of roughly 7 to 12 cycles was run. Samples each returned at least 3 million CDR3-containing paired-end reads. Via MiXCR, TCRdb re-called the 5' RACE reads, giving one row per CDR3 protein. The sample includes around 1,000,000 distinct CDR3 sequences, under 30% of them seen just once. Each individual donor underwent a draw of roughly 10 milliliters of peripheral blood. These data were also reused for a study on T cells of mothers and their children. That paper states: Mothers gave over 9 million TCR beta CDR3 reads each, and children some 3 million each.

The receptor's source is a girl aged 2 to 10 in good health. Specimen: blood.

As DNA, the CDR3 is TGCAGTGCTAGAGATGACGGACGCTACGAGCAGTACTTC. Protein: CSARDDGRYEQYF. The genes are TRBV20-1 and TRBJ2-7; D ambiguous. The CDR3 extends over 13 amino acids. From germline, CDR1 is DFQATT and CDR2 SNEGSKA (reference sequence). Trimming pared 0 bases from V and 3 bases from J, leaving 9 bases between.